This entry concerns a single T cell receptor (beta chain). Its specificity is not known. The data were taken from a study of beta chain features in type 1 diabetes. The ends were cut back, 7 bases at V and 4 bases at J, with 17 bases in the middle. Germline CDR1 and CDR2: SNHLY and FYNNEI. The CDR3 runs to 15 residues. Expressed TCRB transcripts were sequenced because the entire RNA isolate underwent reverse transcription. Assay used: immunoSEQ multiplex PCR; TCRdb lists only in-frame clones, some missing. The table has fewer than 550,000 clones, about 10% seen once; the top ten hold 0.045% to 0.06%. CD4+ naive, central memory, regulatory and stem cell-like memory cells were sorted via CD45RO/CCR7/CD25/CD127/CD95/CD27. The study, taken as a whole, reports: Cells with high TCR expression could be over-represented when cDNA is sequenced. Patients' naive, central memory and regulatory TCRB repertoires appeared more alike than those of healthy donors. When VDJ junctions were examined, type 1 diabetes patients showed fewer insertions and more deletions.

The sample was naive CD4+ T cells from blood. The TCR originated in a woman between 18 and 30 years old in good health. V and J are TRBV2 and TRBJ1-5; perhaps TRBD1 as D (5 bases). Written as DNA, the CDR3 is TGTGCCAGCACTAGGGACCGTAACTTGAATCAGCCCCAGCATTTT. It encodes CASTRDRNLNQPQHF.